These T cell receptor beta chains were read from a single sample in a study of cytotoxic CD8 clonotypes in ibrutinib-treated CLL. Some clones are missing from TCRdb's copy, which holds only in-frame ones; the method was immunoSEQ multiplex PCR. The sample contains about 160,000 clones, about 80% of which appear only once. Specimen: PBMCs, collected after 12 months of ibrutinib treatment. These receptors were collected from a human donor with chronic lymphocytic leukemia. Each CDR3 is given with its conserved first and last residue. A D gene is named only where the DNA matches it firmly. Clone sizes are given selectively: once, few, many, or a class where the clone is expanded.

J gene	D gene	clone size	V gene	CDR3 protein	CDR3 DNA
TRBJ2-7	TRBD2	.	TRBV6-1	CASSEVFGGLAGVSYEQYF	TGTGCCAGCAGTGAAGTCTTTGGCGGGCTAGCGGGAGTGAGTTACGAGCAGTACTTC
TRBJ1-1	.	few	TRBV5-1	CASSEMTNTEAFF	TGCGCCAGCAGCGAAATGACAAACACTGAAGCTTTCTTT
TRBJ2-2	TRBD1	.	TRBV7-2	CACRRQGALGTGELFF	TGTGCCTGTCGGAGACAGGGGGCGTTGGGGACCGGGGAGCTGTTTTTT
TRBJ1-2	.	.	TRBV6-5	CASSRSQGIGYTF	TGTGCCAGCAGCCGGTCTCAGGGGATCGGCTACACCTTC
TRBJ1-5	TRBD1	once	TRBV15	CATSRTGQGNQPQHF	TGTGCCACCAGCCGAACGGGACAGGGCAATCAGCCCCAGCATTTT
TRBJ1-1	.	.	TRBV29-1	CSVLGYNTEAFF	TGCAGCGTTCTGGGTTACAACACTGAAGCTTTCTTT
TRBJ1-6	TRBD1	.	TRBV5-1	CASSIQGRDSPLHF	TGCGCCAGCAGCATACAGGGGAGGGATTCACCCCTCCACTTT
TRBJ2-2	.	.	TRBV4-3	CASSHAIGELFF	TGCGCCAGCAGCCACGCCATAGGGGAGCTGTTTTTT
TRBJ1-4	.	.	TRBV18	CASSPDRATNEKLFF	TGTGCCAGCTCACCGGATCGCGCAACTAATGAAAAACTGTTTTTT
TRBJ1-2	.	.	TRBV9	CASSPQGYFGYTF	TGTGCCAGCAGTCCCCAGGGGTACTTTGGCTACACCTTC
TRBJ1-1	TRBD1	.	TRBV6-1	CASSSHRGYEAFF	TGTGCCAGCAGTTCTCACAGGGGGTATGAAGCTTTCTTT
TRBJ1-1	.	.	TRBV7-9	CASSPNTARGTEAFF	TGTGCCAGCAGCCCAAACACCGCGAGGGGAACTGAAGCTTTCTTT
TRBJ2-7	TRBD1	once	TRBV7-2	CASSLGSGTGNVEQYF	TGTGCCAGCAGCTTAGGATCCGGGACAGGGAATGTCGAGCAGTACTTC
TRBJ2-1	.	.	TRBV11-3	CASSLMGANNEQFF	TGTGCCAGCAGCTTGATGGGGGCAAACAATGAGCAGTTCTTC
TRBJ2-6	.	.	TRBV7-9	CASSSNNVLTF	TGTGCCAGCAGCTCGAACAACGTCCTGACTTTC
TRBJ2-6	TRBD1	.	TRBV18	CASSPTFPGQGSGANVLTF	TGTGCCAGCTCACCAACCTTCCCGGGACAGGGTTCAGGGGCCAACGTCCTGACTTTC
TRBJ2-3	TRBD1	.	TRBV15	CATSASGTEGDTQYF	TGTGCCACCAGCGCCTCCGGGACAGAAGGAGATACGCAGTATTTT
TRBJ1-1	.	.	TRBV19	CASSIDGRMNTEAFF	TGTGCCAGTAGTATAGACGGACGGATGAACACTGAAGCTTTCTTT
TRBJ2-7	.	few	TRBV4-1	CASSQDSGQASSYEQYF	TGCGCCAGCAGCCAAGATAGCGGCCAGGCGAGCTCCTACGAGCAGTACTTC
TRBJ2-7	TRBD2	.	TRBV7-6	CASSLDGTSSYEQYF	TGTGCCAGCAGCTTAGATGGGACTAGTTCTTACGAGCAGTACTTC
TRBJ1-1	.	once	TRBV27	CASNSRRGRVNTEAFF	TGTGCCAGCAACTCACGGAGGGGAAGGGTGAACACTGAAGCTTTCTTT
TRBJ1-4	TRBD1	once	TRBV5-5	CASSLGTATNEKLFF	TGTGCCAGCAGCTTAGGGACAGCAACTAATGAAAAACTGTTTTTT
TRBJ1-1	TRBD1	.	TRBV9	CASSVKAGGDRAFF	TGTGCCAGCAGCGTTAAGGCAGGGGGTGACAGAGCTTTCTTT
TRBJ1-4	.	.	TRBV4-3	CASSQDLPGTNEKLFF	TGCGCCAGCAGCCAAGATCTTCCGGGGACAAATGAAAAACTGTTTTTT
TRBJ1-6	.	.	TRBV28	CASTPTPYNSPLHF	TGTGCCAGCACCCCGACCCCATATAATTCACCCCTCCACTTT
TRBJ2-5	.	.	TRBV9	CASSPEGQETQYF	TGTGCCAGCAGCCCCGAGGGGCAAGAGACCCAGTACTTC
TRBJ1-2	TRBD1	.	TRBV6-5	CASSRRDSIYGYTF	TGTGCCAGCAGTCGCCGGGACAGCATCTATGGCTACACCTTC
TRBJ2-2	.	.	TRBV10-3	CAISGTPGNTGELFF	TGTGCCATCAGCGGAACTCCAGGGAACACCGGGGAGCTGTTTTTT
TRBJ2-5	.	.	TRBV6-1	CASSEARETQYF	TGTGCCAGCAGTGAAGCGCGAGAGACCCAGTACTTC
TRBJ1-6	TRBD1	.	TRBV27	CASTLLGTELWPKYSPLHF	TGTGCCAGCACCCTTCTGGGGACAGAACTCTGGCCGAAGTATTCACCCCTCCACTTT
TRBJ2-4	TRBD1	.	TRBV15	CATSMGQGAIGDIAKNIQYF	TGTGCCACCAGCATGGGACAGGGGGCTATCGGTGACATAGCCAAAAACATTCAGTACTTC
TRBJ2-3	.	.	TRBV19	CASSKSGADTQYF	TGTGCCAGTAGTAAGTCAGGGGCGGATACGCAGTATTTT
TRBJ2-3	TRBD2	.	TRBV18	CASSPYTPSTSGTSTDTQYF	TGTGCCAGCTCACCGTACACACCCTCGACTAGCGGGACTAGCACAGATACGCAGTATTTT
TRBJ2-2	.	.	TRBV27	CASLPPGLTTGELFF	TGTGCCAGCCTACCACCGGGACTGACCACCGGGGAGCTGTTTTTT
TRBJ2-5	TRBD1	.	TRBV7-9	CASSSTDRGGETQYF	TGTGCCAGCAGCTCGACAGACAGGGGTGGAGAGACCCAGTACTTC
TRBJ1-5	.	once	TRBV7-2	CASSRDSNSNQPQHF	TGTGCCAGCAGCCGAGACAGCAATAGCAATCAGCCCCAGCATTTT
TRBJ1-1	.	.	TRBV28	CASSLTVLPGNTEAFF	TGTGCCAGCAGTTTAACCGTTCTTCCGGGAAACACTGAAGCTTTCTTT
TRBJ2-5	TRBD2	.	TRBV2	CASVTGTSGGGGTQYF	TGTGCCAGCGTCACCGGGACTAGCGGGGGGGGCGGGACCCAGTACTTC
TRBJ1-1	.	.	TRBV18	CASSPDLRDTEAFF	TGTGCCAGCTCACCGGATCTAAGGGACACTGAAGCTTTCTTT
TRBJ2-1	TRBD1	.	TRBV5-1	CASSLRQGAPLAYNEQFF	TGCGCCAGCAGCTTAAGGCAGGGGGCCCCGTTAGCCTACAATGAGCAGTTCTTC
TRBJ2-5	.	.	TRBV5-1	CASCLPTNQETQYF	TGCGCCAGCTGCCTTCCGACTAATCAAGAGACCCAGTACTTC
TRBJ2-5	.	once	TRBV7-6	CASSRRLQETQYF	TGTGCCAGCAGCCGTCGACTTCAAGAGACCCAGTACTTC
TRBJ1-2	.	.	TRBV7-2	CASSLMGQGGYTF	TGTGCCAGCAGCTTAATGGGACAAGGTGGCTACACCTTC
TRBJ2-1	.	.	TRBV18	CASSPQQGPYNEQFF	TGTGCCAGCTCACCACAACAGGGTCCCTACAATGAGCAGTTCTTC
TRBJ2-7	.	.	TRBV9	CASSVGVEVAYEQYF	TGTGCCAGCAGCGTAGGGGTAGAGGTGGCCTACGAGCAGTACTTC
TRBJ2-2	TRBD1	.	TRBV5-4	CASSYRGANTGELFF	TGTGCCAGCAGCTACAGGGGGGCGAACACCGGGGAGCTGTTTTTT
TRBJ1-2	TRBD1	.	TRBV18	CASSGTGAEYGYTF	TGTGCCAGCTCAGGGACAGGGGCAGAGTATGGCTACACCTTC
TRBJ1-3	.	.	TRBV4-3	CASSRSDRKTGNTIYF	TGCGCCAGCAGCCGGTCAGACAGAAAAACTGGAAACACCATATATTTT
TRBJ2-1	TRBD1	.	TRBV6-6	CASLQGWTASGGEQFF	TGTGCCAGTCTACAGGGGTGGACGGCCTCTGGCGGTGAGCAGTTCTTC
TRBJ2-7	.	.	TRBV19	CASSIQAGGEQYF	TGTGCCAGTAGTATACAGGCCGGGGGCGAGCAGTACTTC
TRBJ2-7	TRBD2	.	TRBV29-1	CSVEGTSGGYYEQYF	TGCAGCGTTGAGGGGACTAGCGGGGGATACTACGAGCAGTACTTC